Following are 5 T cell receptor beta chains from one sample sequenced in a study of CD8 T cells in ankylosing spondylitis. Overall study findings and caveats: A motif in TCR beta, a set of roughly 8 highly homologous variants, appeared characteristic of ankylosing spondylitis blood.

These receptors' antigens are unknown. TCRdb re-called the 5' RACE reads through MiXCR, storing one row per CDR3 protein. The sample contains approximately 540,000 distinct CDR3 sequences, roughly 13% of which appear only once. What was sequenced was blood, either unsorted or a sorted T cell fraction (not recorded which). The receptors come from a male donor with ankylosing spondylitis.

The V gene is TRBV3-1, the J gene TRBJ1-6; perhaps TRBD1 as D (5 bases). Trimming cost V 3 bases and J 0 bases, with 21 bases left between them. The germline V gene encodes CDR1 LGHDT and CDR2 YNNKEL (reference sequence). The length of the CDR3 is 20 residues. CDR3 DNA: TGTGCCAGCAGCCATTCCCTCGAGGGGCGCGGGAACTCCTATAATTCACCCCTCCACTTT. Translating it yields CASSHSLEGRGNSYNSPLHF.

In this sample, this clonotype turned up a few times. The rearrangement links TRBV20-1 to TRBJ2-2; 14 bases align to TRBD2. Germline V gene sequence: CDR1 DFQATT, CDR2 SNEGSKA (reference sequence). The V and J ends lost 6 bases and 10 bases, in that order; junction bases with no gene match: 7. This CDR3 is built from 14 residues. This CDR3 reads CSAETSGRAEELFF. CDR3 sequence (DNA): TGCAGTGCGGAGACTAGCGGGAGGGCCGAGGAGCTGTTTTTT.

The chain's CDR3 is CASSLNAINNSPLHF. In DNA form, the CDR3 reads TGTGCCAGCAGCTTAAACGCGATTAATAATTCACCCCTCCACTTT. The V and J genes are TRBV7-9 and TRBJ1-6, with D unresolved. This CDR3 is 15 amino acids long. From germline, CDR1 is SEHNR and CDR2 FQNEAQ (reference sequence). Trimming removed 2 bases from V and 5 bases from J, with 10 bases in between.

The table lists this clonotype with a few counts. The genes are TRBV10-2 and TRBJ2-5; a possible D gene is TRBD2 (7 bases). Deletions cut 3 bases from V and 4 bases from J, with 9 bases between. Looked up from germline, CDR1 is WSHSY and CDR2 is SAAADI. The CDR3 has 13 residues. The CDR3 protein is CASSEGGAETQYF. CDR3 DNA: TGCGCCAGCAGTGAAGGGGGGGCAGAGACCCAGTACTTC.

This clonotype was counted ten times or more. The V and J genes are TRBV20-1 and TRBJ2-1; 8 bases fit TRBD2. The CDR3 runs to 14 residues. Germline lookup yields CDR1 DFQATT and CDR2 SNEGSKA (reference sequence). Trimming at V came to 5 bases and at J to 4 bases, leaving 7 bases not matched to a gene. CDR3 nucleotide sequence: TGCAGTGCTTCCCGCGTAGCGGGGTACAATGAGCAGTTCTTC. Translated, it gives CSASRVAGYNEQFF.